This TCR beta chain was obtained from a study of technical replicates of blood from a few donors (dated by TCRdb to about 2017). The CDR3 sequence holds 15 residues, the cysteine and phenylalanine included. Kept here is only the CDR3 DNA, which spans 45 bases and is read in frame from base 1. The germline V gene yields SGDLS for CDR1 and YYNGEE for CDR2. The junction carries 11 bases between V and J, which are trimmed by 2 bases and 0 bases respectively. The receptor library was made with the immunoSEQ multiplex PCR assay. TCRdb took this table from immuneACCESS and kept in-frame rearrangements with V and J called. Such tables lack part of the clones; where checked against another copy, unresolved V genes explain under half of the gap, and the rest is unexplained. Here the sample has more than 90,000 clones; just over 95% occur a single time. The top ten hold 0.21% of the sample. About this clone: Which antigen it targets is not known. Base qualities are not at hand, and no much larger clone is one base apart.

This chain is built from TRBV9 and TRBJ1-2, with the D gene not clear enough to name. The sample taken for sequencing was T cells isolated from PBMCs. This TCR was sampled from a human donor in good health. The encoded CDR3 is CASSVQLKPNYGYTF. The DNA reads TGTGCCAGCAGCGTCCAACTGAAACCTAACTATGGCTACACCTTC.